The clone carrying this T cell receptor beta chain was observed a few times. Its antigen is unknown. The data stem from a study of T cells after yellow fever vaccination. About the study: Some fractions had low cell numbers, and these were prepared with SMART-Seq v4 Ultra Low Input. General study findings and limits: A secondary response was less intense yet reached its peak sooner, at day 5 versus 15. Among all clonotypes, a small share was observed in both CD4 and CD8 compartments. Subsequent to the booster, the majority of primary-vaccination clones reappeared (around 96% CD4, 88% CD8).

There are 12 residues in the CDR3. Germline-derived CDR1 and CDR2 are MNHEY and SVGEGT. V dropped 5 bases and J dropped 4 bases, with 9 bases sitting between them. TCRdb re-analysed the 5' RACE reads in MiXCR, keeping a single row per CDR3 protein. The data contain 340,000 or so distinct CDR3 sequences, roughly an eighth of them singletons. The chain employs TRBV6-2 or TRBV6-3 and TRBJ2-7, with D perhaps TRBD1 (6 bases). The specimen comprised CD4+ T cells sorted from PBMCs, sampled 15 days after the yellow fever booster vaccination. The source of this sequence is a man younger than 35 who received the YFV17D yellow fever vaccine. The DNA of the CDR3 is TGTGCCAGCAGTCCCACAGGGTACGAGCAGTACGTC. The encoded protein is CASSPTGYEQYV.